The present entry profiles one TCR beta chain with its context. No antigen is known for it. The data derive from a study of PD-1 blockade in classical Hodgkin lymphoma. Study-level findings and limits: Complete responders showed a baseline diversity that resembled the diversity of newly diagnosed patients.

Data came from immunoSEQ multiplex PCR; TCRdb stores just in-frame clones and leaves some out. The repertoire holds over 20,000 clones, with 70% to 80% as singletons. The time point: cycle 4 day 1 (C4D1), after 6 weeks of nivolumab. Each and every patient relapsed after autologous stem cell transplantation, and patients got differing brentuximab vedotin exposure. The CDR3 is 15 residues long. Germline lookup yields CDR1 SGHTA and CDR2 FQGNSA. V was trimmed by 4 bases and J by 4 bases, leaving 16 bases between them. The material was peripheral blood mononuclear cells (PBMCs), obtained before the fourth cycle of nivolumab. This clonotype was sampled from a human donor with classical Hodgkin lymphoma. The chain has TRBV7-2 and TRBJ1-2; possible D gene TRBD1, 5 bases. For the CDR3, the DNA is TGTGCCAGCAGCTCGCGCACTCAGGGTGTCTATGGCTACACCTTC. As protein: CASSSRTQGVYGYTF.